The 30 T cell receptor beta chains given below trace back to one sample, sequenced in a study of beta chain features in type 1 diabetes. General study points: TCRB CDR3s from Type 1 diabetes patients were moderately but significantly shorter in all four CD4+ subsets.

Isolated RNA was reverse transcribed in full, so expressed TCRB transcripts were sequenced. Here immunoSEQ multiplex PCR was the method, and the copy in TCRdb shows in-frame clones only, minus some. The sample records 300,000 to 350,000 clones, approximately 12% being singletons. No antigens are known for them. Sequencing input: naive CD4+ T cells from blood. All receptors derive from a woman aged 18-30 years with type 1 diabetes.

With respect to this clone: The sample has other DNA sequences that encode this CDR3 too. The CDR3 spells CASSQQGAEAFF. As DNA, the CDR3 is TGTGCCAGCAGTCAACAGGGGGCTGAAGCTTTCTTT. This chain joins TRBV6-6 and TRBJ1-1; 8 nucleotides agree with TRBD1. Germline CDR1 MNHNY, CDR2 SVGAGI (reference sequence). The trim removed 5 bases at V and 6 bases at J, leaving 2 bases unmatched. CDR3 size: 12 residues.

The V call is TRBV6-5, the J call TRBJ2-3, with D unclear. The CDR3 has 15 amino acids. Germline loops: CDR1 MNHEY, CDR2 SVGAGI. Trimming took off 7 bases at V and 0 bases at J, with 14 bases between the two ends. In nucleotides, the CDR3 is TGTGCCAGCACGGCTCGGAGCGTAAGCACAGATACGCAGTATTTT. This codes for CASTARSVSTDTQYF.

This clone has only a few counts. The chain has TRBV25-1 and TRBJ2-1; 11 bases match TRBD2. This CDR3 contains 15 residues. CDR1 MGHDK and CDR2 SYGVNS come from the germline V gene. J was trimmed by 9 bases and V by 8 bases; bases with no gene match: 12. In DNA form, the CDR3 reads TGTGCCAGCCTCAAGCCGGGACTAGCGGAACCTGAGCAGTTCTTC. This gives the protein CASLKPGLAEPEQFF.

This chain links TRBV18 with TRBJ2-3; perhaps TRBD2 as D (6 bases). Germline CDR1 reads KGHSH; CDR2 reads LQKENI. This CDR3 has 17 amino acids. Deletions cut 0 bases from V and 1 base from J, with 14 bases between. The CDR3 is CASSPPVGLLGTDTQYF. CDR3 nucleotide sequence: TGTGCCAGCTCACCACCTGTTGGACTATTAGGCACAGATACGCAGTATTTT.

This clone was counted only a few times. The genes are TRBV4-2 and TRBJ2-1; 10 positions agree with TRBD2. Germline values: CDR1 LGHNA, CDR2 YNFKEQ. The junction had 6 bases not matched to a gene; V was cut back by 2 bases and J by 8 bases. CDR3 length: 15 residues. CDR3 sequence: CASSQSSGSRYEQFF. The CDR3 DNA reads as TGTGCCAGCAGCCAATCTAGCGGGAGTCGGTATGAGCAGTTCTTC.

This clone came up a few times. The chain couples TRBV5-1 to TRBJ2-2; TRBD1 might be the D (6 bases). CDR1 and CDR2 from the germline V gene are SGHRS and YFSETQ. V was shortened by 0 bases and J by 7 bases, with 10 bases between the two germline ends. This CDR3 has 14 amino acids. The CDR3 region is CASSLDRADGELFF. CDR3 DNA: TGCGCCAGCAGCTTGGACAGGGCGGACGGGGAGCTGTTTTTT.

The CDR3 loop reads CASRTRPPAEKLFF. The CDR3 DNA sequence: TGCGCCAGCAGAACCAGGCCTCCTGCGGAAAAACTGTTTTTT. V is TRBV5-1 and J is TRBJ1-4; D is uncertain. V lost 5 bases to trimming and J lost 8 bases, with 16 bases between them. Germline loops: CDR1 SGHRS, CDR2 YFSETQ. The CDR3 length is 14 residues.

The chain couples TRBV7-9 to TRBJ1-5; 7 bases match TRBD1. The germline CDR1 and CDR2 sequences are SEHNR and FQNEAQ (reference sequence). This CDR3 has 14 amino acids. Trimming took 5 bases from V and 6 from J; bases not matched to a gene: 7. The CDR3 sequence is CASSPQGSSQPQHF. CDR3 sequence (DNA): TGTGCCAGCAGCCCACAGGGGTCCAGTCAGCCCCAGCATTTT.

The V and J genes are TRBV6-5 and TRBJ1-2; TRBD1 aligns across 7 bases. V lost 6 bases to trimming and J lost 4 bases; unmatched junction nucleotides: 5. The germline gives CDR1 MNHEY, CDR2 SVGAGI. The CDR3 extends over 13 amino acids. The CDR3 sequence is CASSNDRVYGYTF. The DNA of the CDR3 is TGTGCCAGCAGCAACGACAGGGTCTATGGCTACACCTTC.

The rearrangement links TRBV27 to TRBJ2-5, with TRBD2 matching over 15 bases. The CDR3 spans 17 residues. The V gene's germline CDR1 is MNHEY and CDR2 SMNVEV (reference sequence). Losses at the gene ends were 0 bases for V and 4 bases for J; bases not matched to a gene: 3. CDR3 in DNA: TGTGCCAGCAGTTTATCCCCGGGACTAGCGGGGGGAGAGACCCAGTACTTC. Residues: CASSLSPGLAGGETQYF.

This clone was seen a few times. The chain recombines TRBV7-9 with TRBJ1-2; the D is unclear. CDR1 SEHNR and CDR2 FQNEAQ come from the germline V gene (reference sequence). The CDR3 totals 14 residues. Trimming took off 3 bases at V and 6 bases at J, with 14 bases between the two ends. CDR3 nucleotide sequence: TGTGCCAGCAGCTTGACGGCCGACTCTGATGGCTACACCTTC. This translates into CASSLTADSDGYTF. Variable domain in full (rest from reference TRBV7-9 and TRBJ1-2): DTGVSQNPRHKITKRGQNVTFRCDPISEHNRLYWYRQTLGQGPEFLTYFQNEAQLEKSRLLSDRFSAERPKGSFSTLEIQRTEQGDSAMYLCASSLTADSDGYTFGSGTRLTVV.

The rearrangement uses TRBV30 and TRBJ2-1; 8 nucleotides align to TRBD1. CDR3 length equals 16 residues. Unmatched junction bases numbered 9, after V lost 3 bases and J lost 2 bases. In germline, CDR1 is GTSNPN, CDR2 SVGIG (reference sequence). CDR3 protein: CAWRNLDRVAYNEQFF. Written as DNA, the CDR3 is TGTGCCTGGAGAAACCTGGACAGGGTGGCCTACAATGAGCAGTTCTTC.

The chain combines TRBV28 with TRBJ1-1, with D perhaps TRBD1 (6 bases). V gave up 5 bases and J gave up 7 bases, with 17 bases separating them. CDR3 length equals 14 residues. CDR1 is MDHEN and CDR2 is SYDVKM in the germline V gene. The CDR3: CASSRQEKRREAFF. CDR3 coding DNA: TGTGCCAGCAGTCGACAGGAAAAAAGACGTGAAGCTTTCTTT.

In this sample, this clone turned up a few times. This chain connects TRBV9 to TRBJ2-2; 9 bases are shared with TRBD2. With V trimmed by 0 bases and J by 6 bases, 12 bases remained unmatched. The length of the CDR3 is 18 residues. Germline V gene lookup returns CDR1 SGDLS and CDR2 YYNGEE. This chain's CDR3 is CASSVVPPGGGRAGELFF. The CDR3 DNA follows: TGTGCCAGCAGCGTAGTCCCCCCGGGGGGCGGGAGGGCCGGGGAGCTGTTTTTT.

This clone has more than one count but fewer than ten. The rearrangement links TRBV18 to TRBJ1-2, with 7 bases lining up with TRBD1. With V trimmed by 5 bases and J by 7 bases, 7 bases remained unmatched. Germline loops: CDR1 KGHSH, CDR2 LQKENI. CDR3 length equals 13 residues. CDR3 coding DNA: TGTGCCAGCTCAACAGACAGGGAAGGTGGCTACACCTTC. Translation: CASSTDREGGYTF.

The chain couples TRBV15 to TRBJ1-6; D possibly corresponds to TRBD1 (6 bases). Germline loops: CDR1 LNHNV, CDR2 YYDKDF (reference sequence). Trimming left V 0 bases short and J 6 bases short, with 6 bases between. The CDR3 has 14 residues. The CDR3 spells CATSRDRGNSPLHF. In nucleotides, the CDR3 is TGTGCCACCAGCAGAGACAGGGGTAATTCACCCCTCCACTTT.

This clone was observed a handful of times. The chain is built from TRBV28 and TRBJ2-7, with 7 bases that match TRBD1. Germline lookup yields CDR1 MDHEN and CDR2 SYDVKM. V was pared by 3 bases and J by 2 bases, with 7 bases of the junction left unmatched. The CDR3 loop spans 15 amino acids. The CDR3 DNA sequence: TGTGCCAGCAGTTTGGTGAGCCAGGGGGCCTACGAGCAGTACTTC. Amino acids: CASSLVSQGAYEQYF.

The gene calls are TRBV5-1 and TRBJ2-7, with D maybe TRBD1 (6 bases). Trimming stripped 0 bases from V and 1 base from J, with 23 bases between. This CDR3 region has 19 residues. CDR1 and CDR2 (germline): SGHRS, YFSETQ. CDR3 loop: CASSLGERQVRQLSYEQYF. Here the CDR3 DNA reads TGCGCCAGCAGCTTGGGAGAAAGACAGGTTCGCCAGTTGTCCTACGAGCAGTACTTC.

The table lists this clone with a few counts. The genes are TRBV6-5 and TRBJ2-7; D call uncertain. V lost 5 bases, J lost 3 bases, and 8 bases lay in between. The CDR3 loop spans 12 amino acids. Germline CDR1 is MNHEY and CDR2 is SVGAGI. The CDR3 reads CASSVGNYEQYF. Here the CDR3 DNA reads TGTGCCAGCAGTGTGGGCAACTACGAGCAGTACTTC.

The chain recombines TRBV7-2 with TRBJ2-5; tentatively, D is TRBD2 (6 bases). The CDR3 runs 15 residues. Per the germline V gene, CDR1 is SGHTA and CDR2 is FQGNSA. V lost 2 bases and J 2 bases, leaving 12 bases between the germline ends. The CDR3 is CASSLHPGRQETQYF. The DNA for the CDR3 is TGTGCCAGCAGCTTACACCCAGGGAGGCAAGAGACCCAGTACTTC.

The CDR3 loop reads CASSSAGTGEEKLFF. The DNA of the CDR3 is TGCGCCAGCAGCTCGGCCGGGACAGGGGAAGAAAAACTGTTTTTT. V and J are TRBV5-1 and TRBJ1-4; 10 positions agree with TRBD1. The CDR3 consists of 15 residues. J gave up 8 bases and V 3 bases, and 7 bases lay outside the gene matches. The germline CDR1 and CDR2 sequences are SGHRS and YFSETQ.

This clone came up a few times. The chain has TRBV11-2 and TRBJ2-7; D remains ambiguous. This CDR3 has 14 residues. Germline lookup yields CDR1 SGHAT and CDR2 FQNNGV. Trimming removed 7 bases from V and 1 base from J, with 14 bases in between. The CDR3 loop is CASNPLAGSYEQYF. As DNA, the CDR3 is TGTGCCAGCAACCCGCTTGCCGGTTCCTACGAGCAGTACTTC.

This clone has just a few counts. The V and J genes are TRBV11-1 and TRBJ2-3; D unresolved. Germline V gene lookup returns CDR1 SGHAT and CDR2 FQDESV (reference sequence). The length of the CDR3 is 14 residues. V lost 1 base, J lost 2 bases, and 7 bases lay in between. The chain's CDR3 is CASSLGVFTDTQYF. The CDR3 DNA follows: TGTGCCAGCAGCTTAGGAGTCTTCACAGATACGCAGTATTTT.

This clone was recorded a few times. Here the CDR3 reads CASTPTGYSNQPQHF. The CDR3 region has the DNA TGTGCCAGCACCCCGACAGGGTATAGCAATCAGCCCCAGCATTTT. J is TRBJ1-5 and V is TRBV6-6, with TRBD1 identical over 7 bases. V was clipped by 7 bases and J by 0 bases; unmatched bases: 6. From germline, CDR1 is MNHNY and CDR2 SVGAGI (reference sequence). The CDR3 runs to 15 residues.

The chain links TRBV30 to TRBJ2-1, with D unclear. The CDR3 contains 12 residues. In germline, CDR1 is GTSNPN, CDR2 SVGIG (reference sequence). Trimming pared 0 bases from V and 4 bases from J, leaving 4 bases between. DNA for the CDR3: TGTGCCTGGAGTGTCACATACAATGAGCAGTTCTTC. It encodes CAWSVTYNEQFF.

This chain uses TRBV11-1 with TRBJ2-1; D is unclear. Germline values: CDR1 SGHAT, CDR2 FQDESV (reference sequence). Trimming left V 5 bases short and J 2 bases short, with 10 bases between. CDR3 length: 14 residues. This CDR3 reads CASSTVLAYNEQFF. As DNA, the CDR3 is TGTGCCAGCAGCACAGTACTGGCCTACAATGAGCAGTTCTTC.

The V call is TRBV15, the J call TRBJ1-5, with D maybe TRBD1 (5 bases). This CDR3 comprises 16 residues. Trimming left V 0 bases short and J 5 bases short, with 14 bases between. Germline V gene sequence: CDR1 LNHNV, CDR2 YYDKDF (reference sequence). The CDR3 sequence is CATSRDFQGWDQPQHF. CDR3 nucleotides: TGTGCCACCAGCAGAGATTTTCAGGGTTGGGATCAGCCCCAGCATTTT.

This clone was seen only a few times. The chain links TRBV5-4 to TRBJ2-7, with TRBD2 identical over 7 bases. Germline trimming cut 2 bases from V and 5 bases from J; bases unmatched to any gene: 7. The CDR3 contains 14 residues. Germline CDR1 SGHNT, CDR2 YYREEE (reference sequence). CDR3 residues: CASSFAGEGHEQYF. The CDR3 DNA is TGTGCCAGCAGCTTTGCGGGAGAAGGCCACGAGCAGTACTTC.

This clone showed up just a few times. This chain joins TRBV30 and TRBJ2-1, with TRBD2 matching over 15 bases. The CDR3 covers 17 residues. Germline lookup yields CDR1 GTSNPN and CDR2 SVGIG (reference sequence). The V gene end was trimmed by 2 bases and the J gene end by 9 bases; junction bases not matched to a gene: 11. Here the CDR3 DNA reads TGTGCCTGGAGTCCATACAGGACTAGCGGGAGGGCCGCTGAGCAGTTCTTC. This encodes CAWSPYRTSGRAAEQFF.

The rearrangement links TRBV27 to TRBJ1-1; no reliable D call. The V end was cut by 3 bases, the J end by 6 bases, with 11 bases between. CDR1 and CDR2 from the germline V gene are MNHEY and SMNVEV (reference sequence). The CDR3 totals 13 residues. CDR3 coding DNA: TGTGCCAGCAGTTTGAGAGGCAAGGCTGAAGCTTTCTTT. It specifies CASSLRGKAEAFF.